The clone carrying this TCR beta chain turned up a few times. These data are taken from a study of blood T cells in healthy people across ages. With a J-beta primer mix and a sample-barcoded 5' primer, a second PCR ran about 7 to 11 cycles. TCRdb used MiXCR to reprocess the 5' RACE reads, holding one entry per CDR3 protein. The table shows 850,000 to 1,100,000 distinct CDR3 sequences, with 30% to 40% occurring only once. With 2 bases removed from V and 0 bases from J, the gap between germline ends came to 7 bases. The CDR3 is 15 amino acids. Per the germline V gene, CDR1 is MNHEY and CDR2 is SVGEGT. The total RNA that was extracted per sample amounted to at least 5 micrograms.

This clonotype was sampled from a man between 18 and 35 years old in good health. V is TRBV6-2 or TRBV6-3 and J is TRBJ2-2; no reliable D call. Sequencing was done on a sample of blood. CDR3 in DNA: TGTGCCAGCAGTTACCAGGTGCCGAACACCGGGGAGCTGTTTTTT. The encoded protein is CASSYQVPNTGELFF.